This T cell receptor (beta chain) emerged from a study of blood T cells in healthy people across ages. Then a second PCR, running about 7 to 11 cycles, was carried out with a sample-barcoded 5' primer and a J-beta primer mix. All cDNA molecules were each tagged by a template-switch adaptor with 12 random nucleotides. Sequencing yielded, for each sample, at least 2.5 million paired-end reads carrying CDR3. Each CDR3 protein gets one entry after TCRdb re-called the 5' RACE reads with MiXCR. The profile covers about 1 million distinct CDR3 sequences, with under 30% appearing a single time and around 0.75% taken by the ten largest. The CDR3 runs to 16 residues. V lost 4 bases and J lost 1, with 13 bases in between. Germline V gene lookup returns CDR1 WNHNN and CDR2 SYGVQD (reference sequence). The same specimen was also included in a second study, on T cells of mothers and their children.

This receptor was identified in a girl under 10 years old in good health. This chain connects TRBV10-1 to TRBJ2-2; a possible D gene is TRBD2 (6 bases). What was sequenced was blood. CDR3 nucleotide sequence: TGCGCCAGCAGTGCGACCCAGGGAGGGAACACCGGGGAGCTGTTTTTT. This encodes CASSATQGGNTGELFF.